One and the same sample provided the 5 T cell receptor beta chains below, sequenced in a study of glioma-infiltrating T cells after dendritic cell vaccination. Sequencing was performed with immunoSEQ multiplex PCR; in TCRdb, only in-frame clones are kept and a portion is missing. The sample includes around 89,000 clones, under 90% of them seen just once. Sequenced here: blood, sampled before dendritic cell vaccination. The receptors were gathered from a human donor with glioblastoma.

The chain joins TRBV29-1 to TRBJ1-2; tentatively, D is TRBD1 (5 bases). CDR1 is SQVTM and CDR2 is ANQGSEA in the germline V gene. The CDR3 has 12 amino acids. Trimming shortened V by 6 bases and J by 4 bases, and 12 bases separated the two germline ends. The CDR3 bases are TGCAGCGTCGCGACAGACTTCTATGGCTACACCTTC. This translates into CSVATDFYGYTF.

The genes are TRBV15 and TRBJ2-3, with TRBD2 matching over 10 bases. CDR3 size: 14 residues. Germline lookup yields CDR1 LNHNV and CDR2 YYDKDF (reference sequence). V lost 8 bases and J lost 3; bases outside the gene matches: 5. The CDR3 sequence is CATGKLAGTDTQYF. CDR3 in DNA: TGTGCCACCGGAAAACTAGCGGGAACAGATACGCAGTATTTT.

This chain joins TRBV4-1 and TRBJ1-5; D is possibly TRBD1 (5 bases). Trimming left V 0 bases short and J 6 bases short, with 15 bases between. Germline CDR1 reads MGHRA; CDR2 reads YSYEKL. The CDR3 totals 16 residues. The CDR3: CASSQDGGGWRQPQHF. In DNA, the CDR3 is TGCGCCAGCAGCCAAGATGGCGGGGGGTGGCGTCAGCCCCAGCATTTT.

The sample holds one count of this clone. A junction boundary mismatches the germline segment, possibly from a read error. The chain uses TRBV11-2 and TRBJ2-1, with 14 nucleotides matching TRBD2. Germline assignment: CDR1 SGHAT and CDR2 FQNNGV. The CDR3 length is 15 residues. The CDR3 spells CASSPRGLAGVRPVF. The CDR3 coding sequence is TGTGCCAGCAGCCCCCGGGGACTAGCGGGAGTACGACCGGTCTTC.

The J gene is TRBJ2-7, the V gene TRBV2, with 8 bases fitting TRBD2. Germline assignment: CDR1 SNHLY and CDR2 FYNNEI. The CDR3 runs to 13 residues. The trim removed 5 bases at V and 3 bases at J, leaving 3 bases unmatched. The CDR3 DNA is TGTGCCAGCAGTAGACTAGCGATCTACGAGCAGTACTTC. It yields the protein CASSRLAIYEQYF.